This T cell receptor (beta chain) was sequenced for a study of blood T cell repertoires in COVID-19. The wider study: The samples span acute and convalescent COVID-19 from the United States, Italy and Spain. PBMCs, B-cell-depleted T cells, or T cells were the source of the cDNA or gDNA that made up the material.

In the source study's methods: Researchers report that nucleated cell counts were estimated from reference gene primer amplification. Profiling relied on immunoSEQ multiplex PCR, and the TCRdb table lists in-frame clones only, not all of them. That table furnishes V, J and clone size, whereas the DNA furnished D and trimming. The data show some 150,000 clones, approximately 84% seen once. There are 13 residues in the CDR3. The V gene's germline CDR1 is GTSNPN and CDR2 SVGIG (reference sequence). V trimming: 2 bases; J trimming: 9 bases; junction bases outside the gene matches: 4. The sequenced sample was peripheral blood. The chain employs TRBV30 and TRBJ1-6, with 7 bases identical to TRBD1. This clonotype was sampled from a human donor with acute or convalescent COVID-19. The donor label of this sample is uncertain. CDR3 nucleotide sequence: TGTGCCTGGAGTAGACAGGGTATTTCACCCCTCCACTTT. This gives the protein CAWSRQGISPLHF. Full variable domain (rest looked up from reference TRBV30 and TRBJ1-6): SQTIHQWPATLVQPVGSPLSLECTVEGTSNPNLYWYRQAAGRGLQLLFYSVGIGQISSEVPQNLSASRPQDRQFILSSKKLLLSDSGFYLCAWSRQGISPLHFGNGTRLTVT.